The clone carrying this T cell receptor (beta chain) has a count of ten or more. Antigen unknown. Unique-molecular-identifier-tagged TCR beta cDNA libraries were used. T cells, about 0.95 to 10 million of them, yielded hundreds of thousands of cDNA molecules. One entry per CDR3 protein, called by TCRdb with MiXCR from the PCR reads. The repertoire holds about 760,000 distinct CDR3 sequences, with about 32% as singletons. CDR3 length: 13 residues. V lost 0 bases to trimming and J lost 7 bases, with 11 bases between them. Germline lookup yields CDR1 SGHRS and CDR2 YFSETQ. This sample was taken from a study of post-analysis software for immune sequencing data. Study-wide results and limits: A few TRBV segments were significantly more frequent in patients than in controls. TRBV5-6, TRBV5-1 and TRBV20-1 were among these segments. Diversity measured as normalized Chao1 was significantly lower in multiple sclerosis patients than in controls.

This sequence originates from a girl aged 10 to 17 with multiple sclerosis. This chain links TRBV5-1 with TRBJ2-7; no definite D call. Source material: blood. CDR3 DNA sequence: TGCGCCAGCAGCTTGGGGCGGTCTCGGGAGCAGTACTTC. It encodes CASSLGRSREQYF. Together with reference TRBV5-1 and TRBJ2-7, the CDR3 gives the full variable domain: KAGVTQTPRYLIKTRGQQVTLSCSPISGHRSVSWYQQTPGQGLQFLFEYFSETQRNKGNFPGRFSGRQFSNSRSEMNVSTLELGDSALYLCASSLGRSREQYFGPGTRLTVT.